The 16 T cell receptor beta chains below all came from one sample that was sequenced in a study of blood T cells in healthy people across ages. A J-beta primer mix and a sample-barcoded 5' primer were used in a second PCR of roughly 6 to 12 cycles. MiXCR, run by TCRdb on the 5' RACE reads, gives a single entry per CDR3 protein. This table has under 2 million distinct CDR3 sequences, 30% to 40% appearing once. Sequencing was performed on blood. Receptors were obtained from a woman in her twenties or thirties in good health.

This clonotype appeared a few times. The chain carries TRBV4-1 and TRBJ1-2; weak D call: TRBD1 (5 bases). The CDR3 totals 14 residues. The germline V and J ends were trimmed by 3 bases and 10 bases, with 18 bases remaining between them. Germline assignment: CDR1 MGHRA and CDR2 YSYEKL. DNA of the CDR3: TGCGCCAGCAGCCAGGGATCGCGGACAAGGGACTACACCTTC. It encodes CASSQGSRTRDYTF.

The chain uses TRBV5-1 and TRBJ2-7; 10 bases map to TRBD1. V was pared by 7 bases and J by 3 bases, with 7 bases of the junction left unmatched. The CDR3 consists of 14 residues. Germline-derived CDR1 and CDR2 are SGHRS and YFSETQ. This chain's CDR3 is CASQPGQGLYEQYF. CDR3 bases: TGCGCCAGCCAGCCGGGACAGGGGCTCTACGAGCAGTACTTC.

V gene TRBV10-3 combines with J gene TRBJ2-7; 7 bases are shared with TRBD2. This CDR3 comprises 14 residues. Looked up from germline, CDR1 is ENHRY and CDR2 is SYGVKD. With 6 bases clipped from V and 2 bases from J, the junction kept 7 bases outside the gene matches. CDR3 bases: TGTGCCATCAGCTCCGGGGGGATCACCTACGAGCAGTACTTC. Residues: CAISSGGITYEQYF.

As for this clonotype: At one end, the junction sequence differs from germline, possibly due to a read error. The chain combines TRBV20-1 with TRBJ1-5; D may be TRBD1 (5 bases). Germline V gene lookup returns CDR1 DFQATT and CDR2 SNEGSKA (reference sequence). The CDR3 runs to 13 residues. The chain's CDR3 is CSARGQLNQPRHF. The CDR3 DNA is TGCAGTGCTAGAGGACAGCTCAATCAGCCCCGGCATTTT.

This clonotype was found once. The genes are TRBV7-8 and TRBJ2-3, with D maybe TRBD1 (8 bases). CDR3 length equals 17 residues. V was cut by 3 bases and J by 3 bases, with 19 bases left in between. Germline-derived CDR1 and CDR2 are SGHVS and FQNEAQ. The CDR3 DNA reads as TGTGCCAGCAGCTTCTCGACGGACAGGGAGGGGACAGATACGCAGTATTTT. Amino acid sequence: CASSFSTDREGTDTQYF.

The rearrangement joins TRBV21-1 to TRBJ2-7; the table's D call, TRBD1, was not checked against the DNA. TRBV21-1 is shown as a pseudogene. CDR3 length equals 14 residues. The CDR3 loop is CASSKMDRTYEQYF. CDR3 coding DNA: TGTGCCAGCAGCAAAATGGACAGGACCTACGAGCAGTACTTC.

There are many counts of this clonotype. V usage is TRBV29-1 and J usage is TRBJ2-5; D perhaps matches TRBD1 (6 bases). The last part of the DNA fits TRBJ2-7 better; the J call may be wrong. Germline loops: CDR1 SQVTM, CDR2 ANQGSEA. The CDR3 loop spans 11 amino acids. The CDR3 coding sequence is TGCAGCGTCTTACAGGGTGCCGAGCAGTACTTC. Amino acids: CSVLQGAEQYF.

This clonotype was detected a few times. This chain links TRBV5-6 with TRBJ2-2; 8 bases fit TRBD1. Germline-derived CDR1 and CDR2 are SGHDT and YYEEEE. This CDR3 comprises 15 residues. Trimming took 5 bases from V and 0 from J; bases not matched to a gene: 3. The CDR3 DNA reads as TGTGCCAGCAGAACAGGGGGTGCGAACACCGGGGAGCTGTTTTTT. It yields the protein CASRTGGANTGELFF.

This clonotype was seen only a few times. The rearrangement links TRBV6-1 to TRBJ1-2; 7 bases match TRBD1. The CDR3 spans 12 residues. Germline V CDR1 and CDR2: MNHNS, SASEGT. Unmatched junction bases numbered 8, after V lost 6 bases and J lost 10 bases. CDR3 residues: CASSLVGQVYTF. The DNA of the CDR3 is TGTGCCAGCAGCCTAGTCGGACAGGTCTACACCTTC.

This clonotype was seen more than once but under ten times. A much more abundant neighbour one base away suggests this may be a read error. V and J are TRBV20-1 and TRBJ2-7; 14 nucleotides align to TRBD2. The V gene's germline CDR1 is DFQATT and CDR2 SNEGSKA (reference sequence). Losses at the gene ends were 6 bases for V and 12 bases for J; bases not matched to a gene: 13. The CDR3 is 14 amino acids. CDR3 sequence: CSAMPGLAGEDGYF. CDR3 DNA: TGCAGTGCCATGCCGGGACTAGCGGGAGAGGATGGGTACTTC.

The sample holds many counts of this clonotype. V gene TRBV4-2 combines with J gene TRBJ2-1; the D gene is possibly TRBD2 (6 bases). The CDR3 has 18 amino acids. The germline V gene encodes CDR1 LGHNA and CDR2 YNFKEQ. V lost 4 bases and J 4 bases, leaving 23 bases between the germline ends. The CDR3 nucleotides are TGTGCCAGCAGCCCATACGACCGGGGGTCAGCTCCATACAATGAGCAGTTCTTC. This codes for CASSPYDRGSAPYNEQFF.

CDR3 sequence (DNA): TGTGCCAGCAGGGTGGGCGGGGAGCTGTTTTTT. Translation gives CASRVGGELFF. The chain has TRBV12-3 or TRBV12-4 and TRBJ2-2; D call uncertain. The CDR3 spans 11 residues. The ends were cut back, 6 bases at V and 7 bases at J, with 6 bases in the middle.

The CDR3 sequence: CSARVGRGQNTEAFF. CDR3 in DNA: TGCAGTGCTAGAGTGGGCAGGGGGCAGAACACTGAAGCTTTCTTT. The J gene is TRBJ1-1, the V gene TRBV20-1; 8 nucleotides line up with TRBD1. V dropped 1 base and J dropped 1; count of bases not matched to a gene: 5. Germline lookup yields CDR1 DFQATT and CDR2 SNEGSKA (reference sequence). CDR3 length: 15 amino acids.

The CDR3 DNA reads TGTGCCAGCACCTACAGGGGAGAAGCTTTCTTT. Protein: CASTYRGEAFF. The rearrangement uses TRBV12-3 or TRBV12-4 and TRBJ1-1, with 7 bases aligning to TRBD1. This CDR3 comprises 11 residues. With V trimmed by 7 bases and J by 8 bases, 4 bases remained unmatched.

This clonotype occurred a few times. J is TRBJ2-7 and V is TRBV15, with a tentative D call TRBD1 (5 bases). The V gene's germline CDR1 is LNHNV and CDR2 YYDKDF (reference sequence). Trimming pared 3 bases from V and 6 bases from J, leaving 21 bases between. The CDR3 totals 16 residues. Here the CDR3 reads CATSSYPQVLPGEQYF. The CDR3, as DNA: TGTGCCACCAGCAGCTACCCACAGGTCCTCCCTGGCGAGCAGTACTTC.

The chain has TRBV20-1 and TRBJ2-3; 10 positions agree with TRBD2. CDR3 size: 18 residues. Germline assignment: CDR1 DFQATT and CDR2 SNEGSKA (reference sequence). Germline trimming cut 3 bases from V and 1 base from J; bases unmatched to any gene: 13. CDR3: CSARMGLALTLGTDTQYF. CDR3 bases: TGCAGTGCTAGGATGGGACTAGCGCTTACGTTGGGCACAGATACGCAGTATTTT.